The 23 T cell receptor beta chains listed next were all sequenced from one sample in a study of blood T cell repertoires in COVID-19. The method was immunoSEQ multiplex PCR; TCRdb's version includes in-frame clones alone and lacks a portion of them. The sample has under 80,000 clones, over 85% seen once. The source material was peripheral blood. The receptors stem from a human donor in a cohort sampled during active COVID-19.

The V gene is TRBV19, the J gene TRBJ1-1; the D is unclear. The CDR3 extends over 14 amino acids. Germline-derived CDR1 and CDR2 are LNHDA and SQIVND (reference sequence). V was clipped by 3 bases and J by 1 base, with 9 bases between them. Written as DNA, the CDR3 is TGTGCCAGTAGTATGGTGGCAGAGAACACTGAAGCTTTCTTT. It is translated as CASSMVAENTEAFF.

The chain has TRBV6-4 and TRBJ2-3; maybe TRBD2 (6 bases). Germline assignment: CDR1 MRHNA and CDR2 SNTAGT. Trimming removed 2 bases at V and 0 bases at J, with 9 bases between. The CDR3 has 15 residues. For the CDR3, the DNA is TGTGCCAGCAGTGACAAGAGCGGGAGCACAGATACGCAGTATTTT. This translates into CASSDKSGSTDTQYF.

The chain carries TRBV2 and TRBJ2-3, with 8 bases matching TRBD1. With V trimmed by 4 bases and J by 0 bases, 3 bases remained unmatched. The CDR3 runs to 15 residues. In germline, CDR1 is SNHLY, CDR2 FYNNEI. CDR3 loop: CASSVRDRSTDTQYF. The CDR3, as DNA: TGTGCCAGCAGTGTGCGGGACAGGAGCACAGATACGCAGTATTTT.

This clone was counted a few times. V is TRBV27 and J is TRBJ2-7; unclear D gene. Germline values: CDR1 MNHEY, CDR2 SMNVEV (reference sequence). V lost 7 bases and J 6 bases, leaving 10 bases between the germline ends. The CDR3 is made up of 11 amino acids. The CDR3: CASKERTEQYF. The DNA of the CDR3 is TGTGCCAGCAAGGAGCGTACCGAGCAGTACTTC.

This clone occurred once. J is TRBJ1-2 and V is TRBV18, with 7 bases lining up with TRBD1. Germline V lookup: CDR1 KGHSH, CDR2 LQKENI. CDR3 length: 13 amino acids. Germline trimming cut 3 bases from V and 6 bases from J; bases unmatched to any gene: 4. The DNA of the CDR3 is TGTGCCAGCTCACCGCTTCAGGGGGATGGCTACACCTTC. It codes for CASSPLQGDGYTF.

This chain links TRBV27 with TRBJ1-2; 8 bases match TRBD1. This CDR3 has 13 residues. From germline, CDR1 is MNHEY and CDR2 SMNVEV (reference sequence). V lost 3 bases to trimming and J lost 10 bases; unmatched junction nucleotides: 7. The chain's CDR3 is CASSFQGAVDYTF. DNA for the CDR3: TGTGCCAGCAGTTTCCAGGGGGCCGTTGACTACACCTTC.

The V gene is TRBV7-2, the J gene TRBJ2-7; 12 positions agree with TRBD1. V shed 3 bases and J 2 bases; nucleotides not matched to a gene: 5. Germline lookup yields CDR1 SGHTA and CDR2 FQGNSA. The CDR3 runs to 16 residues. CDR3 coding DNA: TGTGCCAGCAGCTTTCCGGGACAGGGGGCCCCCTACGAGCAGTACTTC. Residues: CASSFPGQGAPYEQYF. Filled out from reference TRBV7-2 and TRBJ2-7, the complete variable domain reads GAGVSQSPSNKVTEKGKDVELRCDPISGHTALYWYRQSLGQGLEFLIYFQGNSAPDKSGLPSDRFSAERTGGSVSTLTIQRTQQEDSAVYLCASSFPGQGAPYEQYFGPGTRLTVT.

V gene TRBV29-1 combines with J gene TRBJ2-7; 9 bases are shared with TRBD1. The CDR3 runs to 15 residues. V lost 1 base, J lost 6 bases, and 10 bases stayed unmatched. CDR1 and CDR2 from the germline V gene are SQVTM and ANQGSEA. CDR3 protein: CSVEGLGQGSSEQYF. CDR3 DNA: TGCAGCGTTGAAGGGTTGGGACAGGGTTCTTCCGAGCAGTACTTC.

This chain joins TRBV7-2 and TRBJ1-1; D is undetermined. Germline CDR1 SGHTA, CDR2 FQGNSA. The CDR3 spans 17 residues. The V end was cut by 2 bases, the J end by 5 bases, with 21 bases between. CDR3 coding DNA: TGTGCCAGCAGCTTATTCTCGGAACCGGGATCGAAAACTGAAGCTTTCTTT. Amino acid sequence: CASSLFSEPGSKTEAFF.

The J gene is TRBJ1-6, the V gene TRBV5-6, with a tentative D call TRBD1 (5 bases). This CDR3 has 13 amino acids. Germline V gives CDR1 SGHDT, CDR2 YYEEEE. V lost 7 bases and J 5 bases, leaving 10 bases between the germline ends. The CDR3 DNA reads as TGTGCCAGCGCCTGGGGGGATAATTCACCCCTCCACTTT. Its protein product is CASAWGDNSPLHF.

J is TRBJ1-5 and V is TRBV29-1; TRBD1 might be the D (6 bases). The CDR3 runs 15 residues. Trimming took off 3 bases at V and 0 bases at J, with 12 bases between the two ends. Per germline, CDR1 SQVTM and CDR2 ANQGSEA. The CDR3 spells CSVDRGNYSNQPQHF. CDR3 nucleotide sequence: TGCAGCGTTGATAGGGGGAATTATAGCAATCAGCCCCAGCATTTT.

The chain has TRBV27 and TRBJ2-7; weak D call: TRBD1 (6 bases). The ends were cut back, 3 bases at V and 0 bases at J, with 6 bases in the middle. Germline loops: CDR1 MNHEY, CDR2 SMNVEV (reference sequence). The CDR3 is 13 residues long. The chain's CDR3 is CASSLGHSYEQYF. CDR3 DNA sequence: TGTGCCAGCAGTTTGGGACACTCCTACGAGCAGTACTTC.

The CDR3 spells CASSPPPTRGPSNQPQHF. The CDR3 DNA reads as TGTGCCAGCTCACCGCCTCCTACAAGGGGGCCCAGCAATCAGCCCCAGCATTTT. This sequence joins TRBV18 and TRBJ1-5; 7 bases align to TRBD1. CDR1 and CDR2 from the germline V gene are KGHSH and LQKENI. V dropped 3 bases and J dropped 1; count of bases not matched to a gene: 12. The CDR3 runs to 18 residues. The variable domain in full, completed from reference TRBV18 and TRBJ1-5, reads NAGVMQNPRHLVRRRGQEARLRCSPMKGHSHVYWYRQLPEEGLKFMVYLQKENIIDESGMPKERFSAEFPKEGPSILRIQQVVRGDSAAYFCASSPPPTRGPSNQPQHFGDGTRLSIL.

The chain carries TRBV14 and TRBJ2-1, with 9 bases that match TRBD1. Germline V gene lookup returns CDR1 SGHDN and CDR2 FVKESK. CDR3 length equals 15 residues. J gave up 3 bases and V 3 bases, and 3 bases lay outside the gene matches. CDR3 loop: CASSQGQGLYNEQFF. The CDR3 DNA follows: TGTGCCAGCAGCCAGGGACAGGGCCTCTACAATGAGCAGTTCTTC.

The chain employs TRBV9 and TRBJ1-6; tentatively, D is TRBD1 (5 bases). CDR1 SGDLS and CDR2 YYNGEE come from the germline V gene. V lost 1 base and J 5 bases, leaving 7 bases between the germline ends. This CDR3 has 14 residues. This chain's CDR3 is CASSVQGNNSPLHF. In nucleotides, the CDR3 is TGTGCCAGCAGCGTACAGGGAAATAATTCACCCCTCCACTTT.

The V gene is TRBV2, the J gene TRBJ2-1; D is undetermined. Germline V gene lookup returns CDR1 SNHLY and CDR2 FYNNEI. The CDR3 runs 11 residues. Trimming cost V 8 bases and J 7 bases, with 9 bases left between them. This CDR3 is CASGGGNEQFF. The CDR3 DNA reads TGTGCCAGCGGCGGTGGGAATGAGCAGTTCTTC.

The chain links TRBV3-1 (or the pseudogene TRBV3-2) to TRBJ2-3; D unclear. Trimming left V 4 bases short and J 4 bases short, with 6 bases between. The CDR3 has 12 amino acids. CDR1 is LGHDT, CDR2 YNNKEL, per germline (reference sequence). The CDR3 DNA reads as TGTGCCAGCAGCCCCTCCCCAGATACGCAGTATTTT. Its protein is CASSPSPDTQYF.

The J gene is TRBJ2-1, the V gene TRBV18; no firm D call. The germline gives CDR1 KGHSH, CDR2 LQKENI. The ends were cut back, 1 base at V and 8 bases at J, with 6 bases in the middle. The CDR3 runs 12 residues. The CDR3, as DNA: TGTGCCAGCTCACCACGCGAGGATGAGCAGTTCTTC. Translating gives CASSPREDEQFF.

The V call is TRBV7-2, the J call TRBJ1-4; TRBD1 agrees at 8 bases. J lost 8 bases, V lost 5 bases, and 7 bases had no gene match. Germline values: CDR1 SGHTA, CDR2 FQGNSA. The CDR3 totals 14 residues. CDR3 coding DNA: TGTGCCAGCAGCCAGAGGACAGGGTCCGAAAAACTGTTTTTT. Amino acids: CASSQRTGSEKLFF.

The chain links TRBV7-9 to TRBJ2-5; D may be TRBD2 (5 bases). The DNA end lines up better with TRBJ2-7; the J call may be wrong. CDR3 length equals 12 residues. The germline V gene encodes CDR1 SEHNR and CDR2 FQNEAQ (reference sequence). CDR3 residues: CASSQLDYEQYF. CDR3 coding DNA: TGTGCCAGCAGCCAACTAGACTACGAGCAGTACTTC.

The table lists this clone with a few counts. The chain combines TRBV4-1 with TRBJ1-6; 9 bases are a match to TRBD1. Germline lookup yields CDR1 MGHRA and CDR2 YSYEKL. This CDR3 comprises 15 residues. Trimming removed 5 bases from V and 6 bases from J; junction bases left unmatched: 5. In DNA, the CDR3 is TGCGCCAGCAGCTCCCCGACAGGGGGTAATTCACCCCTCCACTTT. This encodes CASSSPTGGNSPLHF.

The chain couples TRBV5-1 to TRBJ1-2, with no clear D. Germline V gives CDR1 SGHRS, CDR2 YFSETQ. The V and J ends lost 0 bases and 2 bases respectively, with 11 bases between them. This CDR3 comprises 15 residues. CDR3 nucleotides: TGCGCCAGCAGCTTGGGAGGGCCTTCCAACTATGGCTACACCTTC. Encoded protein: CASSLGGPSNYGYTF.

The gene calls are TRBV2 and TRBJ1-2; D is perhaps TRBD1 (6 bases). Germline assignment: CDR1 SNHLY and CDR2 FYNNEI. The V end lost 1 base, the J end lost 6 bases, and 9 bases lay between the germline ends. CDR3 size: 13 residues. In nucleotides, the CDR3 is TGTGCCAGCAGTGAAGTGCCAGGGGATGGCTACACCTTC. Protein sequence: CASSEVPGDGYTF.